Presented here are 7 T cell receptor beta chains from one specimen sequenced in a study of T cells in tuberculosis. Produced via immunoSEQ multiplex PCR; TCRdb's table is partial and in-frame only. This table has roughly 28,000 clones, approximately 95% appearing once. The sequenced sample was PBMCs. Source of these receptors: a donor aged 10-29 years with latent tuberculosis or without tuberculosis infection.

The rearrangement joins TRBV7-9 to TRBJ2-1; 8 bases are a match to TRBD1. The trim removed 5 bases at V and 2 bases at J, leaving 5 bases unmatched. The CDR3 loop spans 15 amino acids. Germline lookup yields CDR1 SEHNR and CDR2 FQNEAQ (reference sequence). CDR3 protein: CASSHRTGTYNEQFF. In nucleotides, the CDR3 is TGTGCCAGCAGCCATCGGACAGGGACCTACAATGAGCAGTTCTTC.

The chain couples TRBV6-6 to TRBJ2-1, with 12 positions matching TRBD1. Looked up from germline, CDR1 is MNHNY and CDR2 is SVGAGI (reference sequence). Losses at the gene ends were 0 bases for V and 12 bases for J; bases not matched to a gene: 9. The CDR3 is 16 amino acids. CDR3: CASSYSRDRGLEGQFF. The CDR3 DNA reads TGTGCCAGCAGTTACTCGCGGGACAGGGGGCTAGAGGGGCAGTTCTTC.

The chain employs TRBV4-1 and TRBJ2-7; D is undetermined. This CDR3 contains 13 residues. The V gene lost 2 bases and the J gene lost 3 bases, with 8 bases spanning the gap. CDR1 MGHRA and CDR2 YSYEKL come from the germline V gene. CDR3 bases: TGCGCCAGCAGCCAAACACCGGGCTACGAGCAGTACTTC. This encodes CASSQTPGYEQYF.

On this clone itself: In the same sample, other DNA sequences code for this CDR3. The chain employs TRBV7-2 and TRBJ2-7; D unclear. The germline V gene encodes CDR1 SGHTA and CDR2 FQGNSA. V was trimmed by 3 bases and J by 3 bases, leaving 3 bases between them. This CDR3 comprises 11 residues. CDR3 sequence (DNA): TGTGCCAGCAGCTTCCTCTACGAGCAGTACTTC. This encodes CASSFLYEQYF. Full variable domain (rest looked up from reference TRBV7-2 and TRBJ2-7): GAGVSQSPSNKVTEKGKDVELRCDPISGHTALYWYRQSLGQGLEFLIYFQGNSAPDKSGLPSDRFSAERTGGSVSTLTIQRTQQEDSAVYLCASSFLYEQYFGPGTRLTVT.

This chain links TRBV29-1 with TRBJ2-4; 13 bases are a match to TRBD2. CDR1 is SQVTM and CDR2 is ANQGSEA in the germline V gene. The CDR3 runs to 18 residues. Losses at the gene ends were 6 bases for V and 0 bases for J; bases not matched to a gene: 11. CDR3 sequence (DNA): TGCAGCGTCGCCGCACTAGCGGGAGGGCCGCTAGCCAAAAACATTCAGTACTTC. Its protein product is CSVAALAGGPLAKNIQYF. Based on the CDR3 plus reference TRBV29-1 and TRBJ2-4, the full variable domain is SAVISQKPSRDICQRGTSLTIQCQVDSQVTMMFWYRQQPGQSLTLIATANQGSEATYESGFVIDKFPISRPNLTFSTLTVSNMSPEDSSIYLCSVAALAGGPLAKNIQYFGAGTRLSVL.

The DNA of the CDR3 is TGTGCCAGCAGCTTAGAGAGCGGGTTGGTACAAAAACTGTTTTTT. This codes for CASSLESGLVQKLFF. This chain connects TRBV7-8 to TRBJ1-4; D remains ambiguous. Germline-derived CDR1 and CDR2 are SGHVS and FQNEAQ. This CDR3 spans 15 amino acids. Trimming took 1 base from V and 9 from J, leaving 15 bases between them.

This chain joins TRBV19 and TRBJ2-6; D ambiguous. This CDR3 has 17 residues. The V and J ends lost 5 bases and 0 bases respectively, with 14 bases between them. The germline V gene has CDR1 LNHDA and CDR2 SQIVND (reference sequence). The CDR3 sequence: CASSRITDGSGANVLTF. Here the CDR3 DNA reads TGTGCCAGTAGTCGGATAACAGATGGCTCTGGGGCCAACGTCCTGACTTTC.